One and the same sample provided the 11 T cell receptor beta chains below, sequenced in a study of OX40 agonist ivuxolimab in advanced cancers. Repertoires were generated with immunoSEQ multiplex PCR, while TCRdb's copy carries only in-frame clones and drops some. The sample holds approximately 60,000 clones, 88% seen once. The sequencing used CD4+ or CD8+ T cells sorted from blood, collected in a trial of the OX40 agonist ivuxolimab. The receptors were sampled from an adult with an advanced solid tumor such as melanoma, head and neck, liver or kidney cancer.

CDR3 in DNA: TGTGCCAGCAGCCCGGAGGGGGTGGACTATGGCTACACCTTC. Amino acid sequence: CASSPEGVDYGYTF. This chain connects TRBV5-6 to TRBJ1-2, with D perhaps TRBD1 (6 bases). Per the germline V gene, CDR1 is SGHDT and CDR2 is YYEEEE. V dropped 4 bases and J dropped 3 bases, with 13 bases sitting between them. The CDR3 runs to 14 residues. Full variable domain (outside the CDR3, taken from reference TRBV5-6 and TRBJ1-2): DAGVTQSPTHLIKTRGQQVTLRCSPKSGHDTVSWYQQALGQGPQFIFQYYEEEERQRGNFPDRFSGHQFPNYSSELNVNALLLGDSALYLCASSPEGVDYGYTFGSGTRLTVV.

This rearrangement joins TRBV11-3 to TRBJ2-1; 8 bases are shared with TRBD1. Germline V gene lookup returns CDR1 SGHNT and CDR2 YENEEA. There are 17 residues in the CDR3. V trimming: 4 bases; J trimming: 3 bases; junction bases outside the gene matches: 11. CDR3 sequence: CASSSGGAGLGYNEQFF. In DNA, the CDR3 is TGTGCCAGCAGCTCAGGGGGCGCAGGTTTGGGCTACAATGAGCAGTTCTTC.

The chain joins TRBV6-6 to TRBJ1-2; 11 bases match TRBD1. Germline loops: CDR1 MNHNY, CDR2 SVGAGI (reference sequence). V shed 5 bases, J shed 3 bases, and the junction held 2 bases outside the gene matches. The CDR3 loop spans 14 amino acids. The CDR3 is CASSRDRGDYGYTF. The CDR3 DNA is TGTGCCAGCAGTCGGGACAGGGGGGACTATGGCTACACCTTC.

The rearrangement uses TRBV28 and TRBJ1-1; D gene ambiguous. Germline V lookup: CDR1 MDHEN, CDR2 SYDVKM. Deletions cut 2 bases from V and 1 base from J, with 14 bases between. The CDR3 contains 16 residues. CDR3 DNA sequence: TGTGCCAGCAGTTTAGTTGGCTCTTTGGAGAACACTGAAGCTTTCTTT. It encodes CASSLVGSLENTEAFF.

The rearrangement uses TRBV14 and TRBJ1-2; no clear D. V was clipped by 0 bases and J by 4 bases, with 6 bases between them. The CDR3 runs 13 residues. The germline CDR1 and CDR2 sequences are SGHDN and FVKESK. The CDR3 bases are TGTGCCAGCAGCCAAGACAACATCTATGGCTACACCTTC. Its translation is CASSQDNIYGYTF.

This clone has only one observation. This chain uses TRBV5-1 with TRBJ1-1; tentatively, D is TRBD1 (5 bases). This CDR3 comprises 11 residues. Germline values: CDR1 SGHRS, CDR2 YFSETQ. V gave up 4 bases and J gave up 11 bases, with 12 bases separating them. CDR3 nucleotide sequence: TGCGCCAGCAGCGGGGGGATCGGGGCTTTCTTT. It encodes CASSGGIGAFF.

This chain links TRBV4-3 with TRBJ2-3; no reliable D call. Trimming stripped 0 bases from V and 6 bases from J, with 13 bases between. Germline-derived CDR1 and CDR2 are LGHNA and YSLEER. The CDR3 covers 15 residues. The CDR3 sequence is CASSQDRRASDTQYF. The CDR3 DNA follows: TGCGCCAGCAGCCAAGATCGTCGGGCCTCGGATACGCAGTATTTT.

CDR3 DNA: TGTGTCAGAAGCGTGTGGGTTACAGATACGCAGTATTTT. Its protein product is CVRSVWVTDTQYF. V gene TRBV7-5 combines with J gene TRBJ2-3. TRBV7-5 represents a pseudogene. This CDR3 has 13 amino acids.

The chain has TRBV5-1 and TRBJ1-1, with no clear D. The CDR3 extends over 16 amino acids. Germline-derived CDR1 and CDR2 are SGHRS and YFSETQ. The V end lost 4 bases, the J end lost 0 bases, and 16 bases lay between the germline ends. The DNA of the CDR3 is TGCGCCAGCAGCCCCGTTGCAGTCCACATGAACACTGAAGCTTTCTTT. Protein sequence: CASSPVAVHMNTEAFF.

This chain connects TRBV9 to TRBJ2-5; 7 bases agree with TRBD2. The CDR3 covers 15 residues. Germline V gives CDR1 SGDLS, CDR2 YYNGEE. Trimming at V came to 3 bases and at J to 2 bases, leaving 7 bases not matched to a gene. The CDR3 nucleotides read TGTGCCAGCAGCGCATCTGCGGGGGTTCAAGAGACCCAGTACTTC. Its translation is CASSASAGVQETQYF.

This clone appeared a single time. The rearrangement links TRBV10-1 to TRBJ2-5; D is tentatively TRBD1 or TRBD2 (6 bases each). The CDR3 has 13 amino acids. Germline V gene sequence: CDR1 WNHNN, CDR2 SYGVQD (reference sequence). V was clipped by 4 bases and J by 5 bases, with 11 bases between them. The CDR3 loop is CASSGGARETQYF. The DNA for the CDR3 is TGCGCCAGCAGTGGGGGGGCGCGGGAGACCCAGTACTTC.